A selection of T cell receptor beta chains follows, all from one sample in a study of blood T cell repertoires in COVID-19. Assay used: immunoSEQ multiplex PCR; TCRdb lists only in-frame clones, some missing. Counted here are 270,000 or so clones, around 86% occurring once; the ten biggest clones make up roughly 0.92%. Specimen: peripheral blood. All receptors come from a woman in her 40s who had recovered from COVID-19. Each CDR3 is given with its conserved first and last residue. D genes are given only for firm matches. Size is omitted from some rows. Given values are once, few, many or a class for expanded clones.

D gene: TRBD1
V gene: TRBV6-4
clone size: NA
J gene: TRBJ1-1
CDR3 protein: CASSAQGMDTEAFF
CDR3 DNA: TGTGCCAGCAGTGCACAGGGGATGGACACTGAAGCTTTCTTT

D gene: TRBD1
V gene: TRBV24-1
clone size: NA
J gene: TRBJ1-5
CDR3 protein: CATSVGGGQPQHF
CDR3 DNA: TGTGCCACCAGTGTAGGGGGCGGTCAGCCCCAGCATTTT

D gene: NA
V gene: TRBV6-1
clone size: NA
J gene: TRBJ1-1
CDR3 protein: CASSESLSSVAFF
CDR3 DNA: TGTGCCAGCAGTGAGAGTTTGAGTAGTGTGGCTTTCTTT

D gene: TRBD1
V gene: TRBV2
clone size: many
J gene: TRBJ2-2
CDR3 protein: CASSGQGANTGELFF
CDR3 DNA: TGTGCCAGCAGCGGACAGGGGGCCAACACCGGGGAGCTGTTTTTT

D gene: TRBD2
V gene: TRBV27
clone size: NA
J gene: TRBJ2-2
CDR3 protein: CASSLGRVTGELFF
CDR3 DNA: TGTGCCAGCAGTTTAGGGAGGGTCACCGGGGAGCTGTTTTTT

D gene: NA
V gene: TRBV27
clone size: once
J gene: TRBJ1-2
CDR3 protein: CASSFRGNYGYTF
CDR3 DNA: TGTGCCAGCAGTTTTCGCGGAAACTATGGCTACACCTTC

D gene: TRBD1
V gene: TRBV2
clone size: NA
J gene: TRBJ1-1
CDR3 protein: CASQNPGGMNTEAFF
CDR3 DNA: TGTGCCAGCCAGAATCCAGGGGGCATGAACACTGAAGCTTTCTTT

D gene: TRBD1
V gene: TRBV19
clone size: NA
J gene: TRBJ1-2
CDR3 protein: CASSSDRVNYGYTF
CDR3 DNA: TGTGCCAGTAGCTCAGACAGGGTTAACTATGGCTACACCTTC

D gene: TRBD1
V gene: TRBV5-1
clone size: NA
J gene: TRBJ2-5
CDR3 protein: CASSKGQQETQYF
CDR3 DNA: TGCGCCAGCAGCAAGGGACAGCAAGAGACCCAGTACTTC

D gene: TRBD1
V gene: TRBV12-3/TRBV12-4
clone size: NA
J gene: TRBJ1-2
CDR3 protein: CASNPGQGYGYTF
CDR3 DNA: TGTGCCAGCAATCCCGGACAGGGTTATGGCTACACCTTC

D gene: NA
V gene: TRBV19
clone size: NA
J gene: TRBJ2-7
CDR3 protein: CASSTGHYSSYEQYF
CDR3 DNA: TGTGCCAGTAGTACGGGACACTACAGCTCCTACGAGCAGTACTTC

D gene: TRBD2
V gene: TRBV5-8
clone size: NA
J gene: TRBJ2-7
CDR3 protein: CASSLLGAGVTYEQYF
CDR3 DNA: TGTGCCAGCAGCTTGCTCGGAGCGGGAGTCACCTACGAGCAGTACTTC

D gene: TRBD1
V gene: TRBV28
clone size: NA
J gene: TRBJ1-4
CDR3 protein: CASARQGRATNEKLFF
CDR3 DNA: TGTGCCAGCGCAAGACAGGGGAGGGCAACTAATGAAAAACTGTTTTTT

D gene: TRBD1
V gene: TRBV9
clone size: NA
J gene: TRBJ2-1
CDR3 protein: CASSVGGTGVEQFF
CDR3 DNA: TGTGCCAGCAGCGTAGGGGGGACAGGGGTTGAGCAGTTCTTC

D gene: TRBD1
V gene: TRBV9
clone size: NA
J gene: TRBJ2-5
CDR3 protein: CASSAGQGETQYF
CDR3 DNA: TGTGCCAGCAGCGCCGGACAGGGTGAGACCCAGTACTTC

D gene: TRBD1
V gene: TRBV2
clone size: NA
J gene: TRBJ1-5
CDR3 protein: CASSWTGENQPQHF
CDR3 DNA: TGTGCCAGCAGCTGGACAGGGGAGAATCAGCCCCAGCATTTT

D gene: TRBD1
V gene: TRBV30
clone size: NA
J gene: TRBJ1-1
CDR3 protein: CACRQLPGGTEAFF
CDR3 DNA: TGTGCCTGCCGGCAATTACCAGGGGGGACTGAAGCTTTCTTT

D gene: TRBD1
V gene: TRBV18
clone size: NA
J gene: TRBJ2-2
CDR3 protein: CASSPGTGSTGELFF
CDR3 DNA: TGTGCCAGCTCACCCGGGACAGGGAGCACCGGGGAGCTGTTTTTT

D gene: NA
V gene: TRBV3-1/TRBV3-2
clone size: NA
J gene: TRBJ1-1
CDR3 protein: CASSQDLGRGGGTEAFF
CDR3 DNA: TGTGCCAGCAGCCAAGATTTGGGGAGGGGGGGAGGCACTGAAGCTTTCTTT

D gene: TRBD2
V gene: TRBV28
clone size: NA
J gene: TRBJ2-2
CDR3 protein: CASSLLAGLNTGELFF
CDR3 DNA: TGTGCCAGCAGTTTACTAGCGGGGCTTAACACCGGGGAGCTGTTTTTT

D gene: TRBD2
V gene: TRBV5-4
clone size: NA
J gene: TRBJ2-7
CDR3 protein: CASSYSGSTYEQYF
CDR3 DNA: TGTGCCAGCAGCTATAGCGGGAGCACCTACGAGCAGTACTTC

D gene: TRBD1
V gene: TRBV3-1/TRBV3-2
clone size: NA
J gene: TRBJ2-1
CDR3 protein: CASSQATGVSHNEQFF
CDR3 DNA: TGTGCCAGCAGCCAAGCCACAGGGGTTTCGCACAATGAGCAGTTCTTC

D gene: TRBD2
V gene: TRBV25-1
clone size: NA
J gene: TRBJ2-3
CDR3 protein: CASSEGTSGSLSDTQYF
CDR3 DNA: TGTGCCAGCAGTGAGGGGACTAGCGGGAGTTTGTCAGATACGCAGTATTTT

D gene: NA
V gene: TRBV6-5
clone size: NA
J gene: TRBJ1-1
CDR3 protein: CASNTLGGSNTEAFF
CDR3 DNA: TGTGCCAGCAACACGTTAGGGGGATCGAACACTGAAGCTTTCTTT

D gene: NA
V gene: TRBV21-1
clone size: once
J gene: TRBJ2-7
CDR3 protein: CASSNRGLREQYF
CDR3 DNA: TGTGCCAGCAGCAACAGGGGGCTGCGGGAGCAGTACTTC

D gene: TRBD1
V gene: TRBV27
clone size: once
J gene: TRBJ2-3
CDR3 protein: CASSLGYRGDTQYF
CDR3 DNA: TGTGCCAGCAGTTTAGGGTACAGGGGGGATACGCAGTATTTT

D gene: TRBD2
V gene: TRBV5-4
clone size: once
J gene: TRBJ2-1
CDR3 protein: CASSLALAGVHEQFF
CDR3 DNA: TGTGCCAGCAGCTTGGCTTTAGCGGGAGTGCATGAGCAGTTCTTC

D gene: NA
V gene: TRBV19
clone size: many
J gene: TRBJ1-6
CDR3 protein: CASSPEVNSPLHF
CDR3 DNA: TGTGCCAGTAGTCCGGAGGTGAATTCACCCCTCCACTTT

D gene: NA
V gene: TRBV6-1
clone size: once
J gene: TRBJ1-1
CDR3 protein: CASSEAAPGGAFF
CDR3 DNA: TGTGCCAGCAGTGAAGCGGCCCCCGGGGGAGCTTTCTTT

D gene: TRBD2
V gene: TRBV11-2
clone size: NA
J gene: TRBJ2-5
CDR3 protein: CASSLTSGVQETQYF
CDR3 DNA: TGTGCCAGCAGCTTGACTAGCGGGGTCCAAGAGACCCAGTACTTC

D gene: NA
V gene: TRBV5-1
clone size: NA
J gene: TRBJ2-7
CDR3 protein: CASSLPGVLYEQYF
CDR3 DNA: TGCGCCAGCAGCCTGCCGGGAGTTCTATACGAGCAGTACTTC

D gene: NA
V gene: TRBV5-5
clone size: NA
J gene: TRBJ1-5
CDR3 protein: CASSLAPSNQPQHF
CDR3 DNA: TGTGCCAGCAGCTTGGCCCCGAGCAATCAGCCCCAGCATTTT

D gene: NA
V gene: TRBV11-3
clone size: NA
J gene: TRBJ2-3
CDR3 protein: CASSLVSGPRRTDTQYF
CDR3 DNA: TGTGCCAGCAGCTTAGTCTCCGGCCCTCGGAGGACAGATACGCAGTATTTT

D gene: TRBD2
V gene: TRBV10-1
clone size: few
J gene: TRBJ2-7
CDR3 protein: CASSPGTRRNFSYEQYF
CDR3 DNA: TGCGCCAGCAGCCCCGGGACTAGACGTAATTTCTCCTACGAGCAGTACTTC

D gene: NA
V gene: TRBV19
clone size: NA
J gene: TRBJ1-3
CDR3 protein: CASSIGEQLHSGNTIYF
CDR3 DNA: TGTGCCAGTAGTATAGGGGAGCAACTCCACTCTGGAAACACCATATATTTT

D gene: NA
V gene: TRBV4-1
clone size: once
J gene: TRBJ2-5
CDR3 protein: CASSQRDRPQETQYF
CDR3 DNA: TGCGCCAGCAGCCAACGTGACAGGCCCCAAGAGACCCAGTACTTC

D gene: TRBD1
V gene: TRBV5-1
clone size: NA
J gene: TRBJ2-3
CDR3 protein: CASSLPGQGEGTQYF
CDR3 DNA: TGCGCCAGCAGCTTGCCCGGACAGGGAGAGGGTACGCAGTATTTT

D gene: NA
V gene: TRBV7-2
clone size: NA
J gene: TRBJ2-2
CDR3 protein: CASSYPGTTNTGELFF
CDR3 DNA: TGTGCCAGCAGCTATCCCGGGACAACGAACACCGGGGAGCTGTTTTTT

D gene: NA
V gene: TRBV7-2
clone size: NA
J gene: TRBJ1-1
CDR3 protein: CASSPRKLWANTEAFF
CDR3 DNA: TGTGCCAGCAGCCCAAGGAAGCTTTGGGCGAACACTGAAGCTTTCTTT

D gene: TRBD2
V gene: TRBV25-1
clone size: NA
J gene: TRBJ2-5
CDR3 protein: CASSARQGLASQETQYF
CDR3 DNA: TGTGCCAGCAGTGCACGGCAGGGACTAGCTAGCCAAGAGACCCAGTACTTC

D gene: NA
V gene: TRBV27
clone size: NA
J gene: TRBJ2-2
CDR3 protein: CASSSFRGGELFF
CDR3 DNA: TGTGCCAGCAGTTCATTCAGGGGCGGGGAGCTGTTTTTT

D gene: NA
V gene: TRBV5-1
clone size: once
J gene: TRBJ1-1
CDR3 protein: CASSLDGGQNTEAFF
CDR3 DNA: TGCGCCAGCAGCTTGGACGGGGGGCAGAACACTGAAGCTTTCTTT

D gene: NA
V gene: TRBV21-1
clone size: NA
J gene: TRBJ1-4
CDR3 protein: CASSKGGLNEKLFF
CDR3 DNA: TGTGCCAGCAGCAAAGGTGGCCTTAATGAAAAACTGTTTTTT

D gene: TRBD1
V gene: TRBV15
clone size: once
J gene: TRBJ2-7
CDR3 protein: CATSRDKFIGQGASYEQYF
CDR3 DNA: TGTGCCACCAGCAGAGATAAATTTATAGGACAGGGAGCCTCCTACGAGCAGTACTTC

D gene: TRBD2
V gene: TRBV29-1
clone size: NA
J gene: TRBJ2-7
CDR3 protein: CSVEDLAGDSYEQYF
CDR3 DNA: TGCAGCGTTGAAGACCTAGCGGGAGACTCCTACGAGCAGTACTTC

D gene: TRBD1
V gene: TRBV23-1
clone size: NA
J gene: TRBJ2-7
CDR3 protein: CASSQPLTGEVYEQYF
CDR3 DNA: TGCGCCAGCAGTCAACCGCTGACAGGGGAGGTGTACGAGCAGTACTTC

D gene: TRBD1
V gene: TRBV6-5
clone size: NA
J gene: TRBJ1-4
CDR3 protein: CASSYDRVEKLFF
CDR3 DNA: TGTGCCAGCAGTTACGACAGGGTTGAAAAACTGTTTTTT

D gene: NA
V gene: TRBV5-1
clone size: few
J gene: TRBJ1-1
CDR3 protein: CASSFTADGPEAFF
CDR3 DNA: TGCGCCAGCAGCTTCACAGCGGACGGCCCTGAAGCTTTCTTT

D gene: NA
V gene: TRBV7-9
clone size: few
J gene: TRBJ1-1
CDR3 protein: CASRRGQLNTEAFF
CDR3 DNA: TGTGCCAGCAGACGTGGACAGTTGAACACTGAAGCTTTCTTT